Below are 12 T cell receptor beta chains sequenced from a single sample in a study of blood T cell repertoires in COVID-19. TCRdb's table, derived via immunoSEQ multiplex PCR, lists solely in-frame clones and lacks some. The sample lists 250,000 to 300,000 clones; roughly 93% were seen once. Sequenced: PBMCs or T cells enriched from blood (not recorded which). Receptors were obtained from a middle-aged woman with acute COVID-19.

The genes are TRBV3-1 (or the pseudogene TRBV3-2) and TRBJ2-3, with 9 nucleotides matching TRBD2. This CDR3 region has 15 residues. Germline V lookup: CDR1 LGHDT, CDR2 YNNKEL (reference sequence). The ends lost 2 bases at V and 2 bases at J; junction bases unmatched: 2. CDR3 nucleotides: TGTGCCAGCAGCCAACCGGGACTAGCCACAGATACGCAGTATTTT. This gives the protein CASSQPGLATDTQYF.

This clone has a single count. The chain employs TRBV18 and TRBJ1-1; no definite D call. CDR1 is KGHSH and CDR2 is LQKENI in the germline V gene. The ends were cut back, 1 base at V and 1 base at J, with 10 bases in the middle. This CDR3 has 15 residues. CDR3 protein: CASSPLWGGNTEAFF. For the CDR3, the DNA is TGTGCCAGCTCACCACTATGGGGAGGGAACACTGAAGCTTTCTTT.

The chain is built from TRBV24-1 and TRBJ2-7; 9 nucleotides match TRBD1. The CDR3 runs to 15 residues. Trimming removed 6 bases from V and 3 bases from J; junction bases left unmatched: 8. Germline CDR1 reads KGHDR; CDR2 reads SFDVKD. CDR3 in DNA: TGTGCCACCAGTCTATATACAGGGGGCGGCTACGAGCAGTACTTC. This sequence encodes CATSLYTGGGYEQYF.

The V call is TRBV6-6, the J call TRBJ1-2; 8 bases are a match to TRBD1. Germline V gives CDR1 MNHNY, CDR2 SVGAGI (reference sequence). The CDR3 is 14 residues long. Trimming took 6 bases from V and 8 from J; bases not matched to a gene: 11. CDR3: CASRPPGQAFGYTF. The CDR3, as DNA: TGTGCCAGCAGACCCCCGGGACAGGCGTTCGGCTACACCTTC.

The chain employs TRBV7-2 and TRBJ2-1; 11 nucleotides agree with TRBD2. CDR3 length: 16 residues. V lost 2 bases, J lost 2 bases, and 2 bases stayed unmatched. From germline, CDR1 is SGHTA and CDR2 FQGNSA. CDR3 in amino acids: CASSLMTSGTYNEQFF. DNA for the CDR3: TGTGCCAGCAGCTTAATGACTAGCGGGACCTACAATGAGCAGTTCTTC.

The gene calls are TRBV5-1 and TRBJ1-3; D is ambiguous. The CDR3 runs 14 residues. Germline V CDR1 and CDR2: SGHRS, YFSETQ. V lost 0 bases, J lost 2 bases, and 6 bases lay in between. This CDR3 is CASSLGIAGNTIYF. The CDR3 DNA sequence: TGCGCCAGCAGCTTGGGTATCGCTGGAAACACCATATATTTT. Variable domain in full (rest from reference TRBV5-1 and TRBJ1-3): KAGVTQTPRYLIKTRGQQVTLSCSPISGHRSVSWYQQTPGQGLQFLFEYFSETQRNKGNFPGRFSGRQFSNSRSEMNVSTLELGDSALYLCASSLGIAGNTIYFGEGSWLTVV.

The CDR3 is CASSKQGAGANVLTF. The CDR3 DNA reads as TGTGCCAGCAGCAAACAGGGAGCCGGGGCCAACGTCCTGACTTTC. V and J are TRBV7-9 and TRBJ2-6; weak D call: TRBD1 (6 bases). Germline V gene lookup returns CDR1 SEHNR and CDR2 FQNEAQ (reference sequence). The CDR3 contains 15 residues. Trimming stripped 5 bases from V and 4 bases from J, with 12 bases between.

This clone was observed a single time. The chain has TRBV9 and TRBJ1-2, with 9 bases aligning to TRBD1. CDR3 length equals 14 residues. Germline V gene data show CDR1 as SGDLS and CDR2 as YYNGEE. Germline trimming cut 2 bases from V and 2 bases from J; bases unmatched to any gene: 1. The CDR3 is CASSVGTGNYGYTF. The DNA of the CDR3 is TGTGCCAGCAGCGTCGGGACAGGGAACTATGGCTACACCTTC.

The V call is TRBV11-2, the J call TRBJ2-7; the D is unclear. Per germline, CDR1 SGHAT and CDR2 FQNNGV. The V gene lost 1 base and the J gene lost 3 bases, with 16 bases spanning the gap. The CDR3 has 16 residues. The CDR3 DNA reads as TGTGCCAGCAGCTTAGGGCCAGCGAGCTACCTCTACGAGCAGTACTTC. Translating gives CASSLGPASYLYEQYF.

In nucleotides, the CDR3 is TGTGCCAGCAGCCAAGACAACAGGGACTATGGCTACACCTTC. Translating it yields CASSQDNRDYGYTF. The V call is TRBV4-2, the J call TRBJ1-2; weak D call: TRBD1 (6 bases). V lost 0 bases and J lost 3, with 8 bases in between. CDR3 length: 14 residues. CDR1 and CDR2 from the germline V gene are LGHNA and YNFKEQ.

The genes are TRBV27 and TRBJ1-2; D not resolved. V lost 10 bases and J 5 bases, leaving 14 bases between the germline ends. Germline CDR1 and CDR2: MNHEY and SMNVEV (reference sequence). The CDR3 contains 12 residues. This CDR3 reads CAIYRKPYGYTF. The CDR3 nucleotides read TGTGCCATTTACAGAAAGCCGTATGGCTACACCTTC.

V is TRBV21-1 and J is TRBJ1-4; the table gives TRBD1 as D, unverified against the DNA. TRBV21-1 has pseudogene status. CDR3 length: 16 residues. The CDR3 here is CASSKNCGQGGEKLFF. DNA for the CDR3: TGTGCCAGCAGCAAGAACTGCGGACAGGGAGGCGAAAAACTGTTTTTT.